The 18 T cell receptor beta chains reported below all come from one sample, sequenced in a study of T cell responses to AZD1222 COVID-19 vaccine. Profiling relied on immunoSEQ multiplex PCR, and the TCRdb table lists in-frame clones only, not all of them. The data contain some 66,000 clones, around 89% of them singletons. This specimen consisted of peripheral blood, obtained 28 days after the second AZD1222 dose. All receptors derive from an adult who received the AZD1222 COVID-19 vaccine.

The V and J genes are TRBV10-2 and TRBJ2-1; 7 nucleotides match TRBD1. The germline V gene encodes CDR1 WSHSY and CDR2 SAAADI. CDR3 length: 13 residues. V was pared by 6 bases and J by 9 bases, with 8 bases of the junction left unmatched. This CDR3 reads CASRAGQDIEQFF. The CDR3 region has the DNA TGCGCCAGCAGAGCTGGACAGGATATTGAGCAGTTCTTC.

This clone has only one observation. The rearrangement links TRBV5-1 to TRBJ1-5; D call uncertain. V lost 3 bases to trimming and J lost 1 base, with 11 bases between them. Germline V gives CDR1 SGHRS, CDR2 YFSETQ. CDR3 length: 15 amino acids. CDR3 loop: CASSSNGLSNQPQHF. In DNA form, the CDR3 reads TGCGCCAGCAGCTCTAACGGGTTGAGCAATCAGCCCCAGCATTTT.

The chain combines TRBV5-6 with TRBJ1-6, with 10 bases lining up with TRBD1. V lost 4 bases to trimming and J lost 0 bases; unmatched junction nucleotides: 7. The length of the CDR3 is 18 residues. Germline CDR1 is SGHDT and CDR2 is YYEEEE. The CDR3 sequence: CASSSGTGVSSYNSPLHF. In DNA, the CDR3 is TGTGCCAGCAGCAGCGGGACAGGGGTTAGCTCCTATAATTCACCCCTCCACTTT.

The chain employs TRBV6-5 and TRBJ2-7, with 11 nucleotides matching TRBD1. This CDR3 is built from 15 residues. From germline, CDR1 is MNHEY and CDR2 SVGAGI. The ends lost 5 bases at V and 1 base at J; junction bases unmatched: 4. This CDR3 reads CASSHRDRGSYEQYF. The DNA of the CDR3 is TGTGCCAGCAGTCACCGGGACAGGGGGTCCTACGAGCAGTACTTC.

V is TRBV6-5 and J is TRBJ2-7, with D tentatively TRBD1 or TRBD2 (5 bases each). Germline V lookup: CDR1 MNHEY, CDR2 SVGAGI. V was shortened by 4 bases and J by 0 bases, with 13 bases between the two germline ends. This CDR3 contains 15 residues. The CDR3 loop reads CASSSPGSFSYEQYF. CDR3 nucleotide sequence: TGTGCCAGCAGTTCTCCAGGGAGTTTCTCCTACGAGCAGTACTTC.

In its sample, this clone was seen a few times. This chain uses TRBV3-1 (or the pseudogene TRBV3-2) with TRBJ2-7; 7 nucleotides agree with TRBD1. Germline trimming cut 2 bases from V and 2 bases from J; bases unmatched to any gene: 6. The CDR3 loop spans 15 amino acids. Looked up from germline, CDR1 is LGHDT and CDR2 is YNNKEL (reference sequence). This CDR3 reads CASSQYGQVAYEQYF. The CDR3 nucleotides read TGTGCCAGCAGCCAATACGGACAGGTTGCCTACGAGCAGTACTTC.

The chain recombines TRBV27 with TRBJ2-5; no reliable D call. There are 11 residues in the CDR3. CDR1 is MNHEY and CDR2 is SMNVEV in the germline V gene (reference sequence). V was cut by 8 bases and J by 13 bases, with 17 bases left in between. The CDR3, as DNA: TGTGCCAGCGGATCGGCGGTTCCGTGGTACTTC. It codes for CASGSAVPWYF.

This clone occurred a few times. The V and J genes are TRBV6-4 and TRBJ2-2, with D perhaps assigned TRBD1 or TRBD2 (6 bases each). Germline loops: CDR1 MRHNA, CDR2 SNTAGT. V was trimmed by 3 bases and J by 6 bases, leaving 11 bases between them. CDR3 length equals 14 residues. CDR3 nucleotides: TGTGCCAGCAGTGAAGCGGAGGGGGCCGGGGAGCTGTTTTTT. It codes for CASSEAEGAGELFF.

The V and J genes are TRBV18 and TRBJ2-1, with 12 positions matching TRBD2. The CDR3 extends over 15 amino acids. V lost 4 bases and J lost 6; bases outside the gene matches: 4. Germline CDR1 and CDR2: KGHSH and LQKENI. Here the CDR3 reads CASSLSSGRGNEQFF. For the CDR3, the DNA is TGTGCCAGCTCACTATCTAGCGGGAGGGGCAATGAGCAGTTCTTC.

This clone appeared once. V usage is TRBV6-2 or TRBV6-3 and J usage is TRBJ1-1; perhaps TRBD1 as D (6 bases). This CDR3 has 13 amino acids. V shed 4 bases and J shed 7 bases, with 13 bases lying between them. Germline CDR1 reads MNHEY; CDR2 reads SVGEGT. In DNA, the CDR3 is TGTGCCAGCAGTTCCTCAGGGGTTGGTGAAGCTTTCTTT. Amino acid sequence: CASSSSGVGEAFF.

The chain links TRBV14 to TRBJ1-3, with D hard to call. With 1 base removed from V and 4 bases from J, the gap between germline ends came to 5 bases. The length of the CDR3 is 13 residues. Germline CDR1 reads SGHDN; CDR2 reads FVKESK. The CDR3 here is CASSQGTGNTIYF. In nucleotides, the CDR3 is TGTGCCAGCAGCCAAGGGACCGGAAACACCATATATTTT. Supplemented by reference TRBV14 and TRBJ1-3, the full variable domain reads EAGVTQFPSHSVIEKGQTVTLRCDPISGHDNLYWYRRVMGKEIKFLLHFVKESKQDESGMPNNRFLAERTGGTYSTLKVQPAELEDSGVYFCASSQGTGNTIYFGEGSWLTVV.

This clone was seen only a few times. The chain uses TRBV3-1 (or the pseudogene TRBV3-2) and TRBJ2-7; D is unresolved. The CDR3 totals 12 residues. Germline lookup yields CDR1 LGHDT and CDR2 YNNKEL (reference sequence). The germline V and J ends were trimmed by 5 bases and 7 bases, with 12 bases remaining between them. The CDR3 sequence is CASSGSTREQYF. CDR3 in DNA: TGTGCCAGCAGCGGATCTACGAGGGAGCAGTACTTC.

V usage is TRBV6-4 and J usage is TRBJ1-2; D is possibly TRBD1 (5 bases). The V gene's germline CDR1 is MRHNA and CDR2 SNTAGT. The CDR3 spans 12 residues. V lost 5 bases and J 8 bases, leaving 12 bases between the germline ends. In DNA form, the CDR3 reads TGTGCCAGCAGTTCCGGGGGGTCCGGCTACACCTTC. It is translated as CASSSGGSGYTF.

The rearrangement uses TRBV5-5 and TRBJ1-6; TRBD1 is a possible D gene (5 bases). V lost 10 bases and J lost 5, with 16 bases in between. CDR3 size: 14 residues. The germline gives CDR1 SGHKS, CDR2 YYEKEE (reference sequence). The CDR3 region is CACNRDADNSPLHF. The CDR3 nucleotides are TGTGCCTGTAACCGGGACGCAGATAATTCACCCCTCCACTTT.

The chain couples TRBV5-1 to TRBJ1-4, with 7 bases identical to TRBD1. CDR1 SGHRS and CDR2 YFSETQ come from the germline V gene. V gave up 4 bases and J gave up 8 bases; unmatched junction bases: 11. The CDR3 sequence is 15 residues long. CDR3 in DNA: TGCGCCAGCAGCGGGGCCCCAGGGGGAAGCGAAAAACTGTTTTTT. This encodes CASSGAPGGSEKLFF. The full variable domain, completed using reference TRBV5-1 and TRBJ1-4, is KAGVTQTPRYLIKTRGQQVTLSCSPISGHRSVSWYQQTPGQGLQFLFEYFSETQRNKGNFPGRFSGRQFSNSRSEMNVSTLELGDSALYLCASSGAPGGSEKLFFGSGTQLSVL.

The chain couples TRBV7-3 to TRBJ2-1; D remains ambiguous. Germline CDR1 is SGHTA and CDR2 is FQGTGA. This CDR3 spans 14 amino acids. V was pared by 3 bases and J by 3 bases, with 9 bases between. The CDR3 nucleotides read TGTGCCAGCAGCTTGGCGGCCAACTACAATGAGCAGTTCTTC. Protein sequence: CASSLAANYNEQFF.

The CDR3 nucleotides read TGTGCCAGCAGCCCCCCCCGGGACCGAGGGGACCCTAATGAGCAGTTCTTC. Translating gives CASSPPRDRGDPNEQFF. V is TRBV14 and J is TRBJ2-1; D is tentatively TRBD1 or TRBD2 (5 bases each). There are 17 residues in the CDR3. Looked up from germline, CDR1 is SGHDN and CDR2 is FVKESK. Trimming took off 4 bases at V and 7 bases at J, with 23 bases between the two ends.

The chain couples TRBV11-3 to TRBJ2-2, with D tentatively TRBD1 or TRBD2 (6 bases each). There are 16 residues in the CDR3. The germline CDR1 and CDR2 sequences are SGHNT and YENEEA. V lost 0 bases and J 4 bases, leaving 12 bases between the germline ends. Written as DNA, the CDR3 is TGTGCCAGCAGCTTAGAGTCGGGGGCGGCCACCGGGGAGCTGTTTTTT. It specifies CASSLESGAATGELFF.